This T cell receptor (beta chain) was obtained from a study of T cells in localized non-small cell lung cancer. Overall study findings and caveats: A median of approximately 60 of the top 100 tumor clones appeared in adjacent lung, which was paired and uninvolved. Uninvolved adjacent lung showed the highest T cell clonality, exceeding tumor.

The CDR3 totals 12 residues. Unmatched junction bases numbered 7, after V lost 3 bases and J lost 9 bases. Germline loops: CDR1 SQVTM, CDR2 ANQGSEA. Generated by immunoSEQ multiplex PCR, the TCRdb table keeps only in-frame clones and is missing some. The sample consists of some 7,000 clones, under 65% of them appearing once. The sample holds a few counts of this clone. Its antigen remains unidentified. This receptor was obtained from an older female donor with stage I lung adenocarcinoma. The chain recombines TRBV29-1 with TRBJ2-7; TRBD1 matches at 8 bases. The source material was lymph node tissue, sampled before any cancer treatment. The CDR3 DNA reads TGCAGCGTTGAGGTACAGGGGGTTCGGCAGTACTTC. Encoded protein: CSVEVQGVRQYF.